This entry concerns a single T cell receptor (beta chain). This receptor's antigen is unknown. The input lacks base qualities; no much larger clone sits a single base away. These data come from a study of T-cell memory formation after mild COVID-19 (dated by TCRdb to the early 2020s). Study-level background: TCR sequence clusters from the two donors were found to be largely donor specific. In a couple of donors, T-cell clones that expanded and contracted after mild COVID-19 were tracked by sequencing TCRalpha and TCRbeta repertoires over time. Two young, previously healthy adult volunteers, one female and one male, were included in the cohort. General conclusions and limits of the study: Some responding clones were detected in pre-infection memory, suggesting pre-existing cross-reactive memory T cells joined the SARS-CoV-2 response. Contracting CD4+ clones turned up mainly in the CM and EM memory subsets, whereas EMRA was where CD8+ clones were enriched. The study covered only a couple of mild cases, and larger cohorts including severe cases with pre-infection samples were considered necessary. Balanced CD4/CD8 phenotypes were observed for clones contracting from day 15 to 85, whereas a bias towards CD4+ was observed for a second wave of clones expanding from day 15 to 37. SARS-CoV-2 specificity was not confirmed for the second-wave clones peaking on day 37.

TCRdb names Illumina NovaSeq 6000 as the instrument used. Using 5'RACE with constant-segment primers, TCRalpha and TCRbeta cDNA libraries were constructed, with sample barcodes and unique molecular identifiers added in the process. Trizol reagent was used to extract RNA from every sample. Library amplification was performed in two PCR steps, and a second sample barcode and Illumina TruSeq adapters were introduced in the second step. Sequencing of the libraries was done on an Illumina NovaSeq, producing 2 x 150 bp paired-end reads. The published analysis was carried out like this. With migec v1.2.7, reads were demultiplexed and then collapsed into UMI-guided consensus sequences. Using mixcr v2.1.11, the UMI consensuses were aligned to TRA and TRB V and J templates and assembled into clonotypes. A clonotype was counted as expanded or contracted only when both edgeR and NoisET called the clonotype significant, with the noise models trained on biological replicates. edgeR calls used a false discovery rate-adjusted p below 0.01 and a log2 fold-change threshold of 1. As an exploratory analysis of dynamics, max-normalized trajectories of the 1000 most abundant clonotypes were examined with PCA combined with hierarchical clustering. Each responding clone was given a CD4 or CD8 phenotype based on the CD4+ and CD8+ repertoires, which had been sequenced separately. TCRdb trimmed public reads at Q25 via fastp, called clones via MiXCR and kept in-frame beta chains. Each record represents a unique CDR3 protein, reported with the most common genes and DNA among its rows. These V and J calls are TCRdb output, not the study's own analysis. A total of 50,000 to 75,000 distinct CDR3 sequences appear in this sample, over 8.5% of them only once. The leading ten clones occupy 1% to 1.4% of the sample.

Ficoll-Paque density gradient centrifugation was used to isolate PBMCs. For CDR1 and CDR2, the germline V gene lists MDHEN and SYDVKM. The CDR3 spans 15 residues, from the cysteine through the phenylalanine. The retained sequence is limited to the CDR3, 45 bases, with the frame set at the first base. Trimming at the junction amounts to 7 bases on V and 4 bases on J, and the germline ends lie 19 bases apart. The chain is encoded by TRBV28 joined to TRBJ1-1, with TRBD1 as a weak D call on 5 bases. This TCR was sampled from a man younger than 35 who had mild COVID-19 (a few samples of this study predate the infection). The sample titles of this study are shuffled in the database, so cell type and time point are left out; the donor was told from shared clones. The sample comprised PBMCs or a T cell subset sorted from them (not recorded which). The DNA is as follows: TGTGCCAGCACTCCTCCCCAGGGCGCCGTCACTGAAGCTTTCTTT. It encodes CASTPPQGAVTEAFF.